This T cell receptor beta chain is drawn from a study of patients and donors after allogeneic stem cell transplantation. In TCRdb, the RT-PCR reads were re-called with MiXCR into one record per CDR3 protein. Found here are about 960,000 distinct CDR3 sequences, more than 15% of them singletons; the top ten hold roughly 6.4%. Deletions cut 2 bases from V and 7 bases from J, with 11 bases between. CDR3 length: 13 residues. The chain carries TRBV12-3 or TRBV12-4 and TRBJ1-1; no clear D gene. Input material: blood, either unsorted or a sorted T cell fraction (not recorded which). This clonotype was obtained from a human donor who was either an allogeneic HSCT recipient or a stem cell or donor lymphocyte infusion donor (not recorded which). It is not recorded whose cells these are; they may come from a transplant donor. For the CDR3, the DNA is TGTGCCAGCAGTTTATTTGGACTGGTTGAAGCTTTCTTT. This translates into CASSLFGLVEAFF.